One TCR beta chain is described in this entry. Participants were placed into cohorts based on the clinical history they reported. Recovered status in Cohort 3 required two negative PCRs, clearance, or symptom resolution. The data belong to a study of blood T cell repertoires in COVID-19. The CDR3 has 14 residues. Per the germline V gene, CDR1 is LNHDA and CDR2 is SQIVND (reference sequence). V lost 7 bases and J lost 6, with 18 bases in between. In the original analysis: Reference gene primers were amplified, and this amplification served to estimate nucleated cell counts. The assay was immunoSEQ multiplex PCR, and TCRdb's table has in-frame clones only and misses some. The V and J calls and clone size come from that table; D and trimming were worked out from the DNA. The sample contains about 320,000 clones, approximately 88% of which appear only once.

This TCR was sampled from a man between 60 and 75 years old who had recovered from COVID-19. The V call is TRBV19, the J call TRBJ1-2, with a tentative D call TRBD1 (5 bases). The sequenced sample was PBMCs or T cells enriched from blood (not recorded which). In DNA, the CDR3 is TGTGCCAGTACATGGGCGGGGCGTCGGAATGGCTACACCTTC. Translating gives CASTWAGRRNGYTF.